Given below is one T cell receptor beta chain in context. CDR1 is SEHNR and CDR2 is FQNEAQ in the germline V gene (reference sequence). The CDR3 runs to 15 residues. Trimming stripped 2 bases from V and 2 bases from J, with 12 bases between. This sample stems from a study of CD8 T cells in Susac syndrome. Random hexamers were used to reverse transcribe about 0.45 to 1 ug of RNA. TCRdb redid the calling of the immunoSEQ multiplex PCR reads with MiXCR, one entry per CDR3 protein. The sample has over 200,000 distinct CDR3 sequences; approximately 95% are singletons. The sequencing sample was made of CD4+ T cells from PBMCs. The chain links TRBV7-9 to TRBJ1-1; weak D call: TRBD1 (5 bases). This TCR derives from a human donor with multiple sclerosis. The CDR3 here is CASSLPTDRNTEAFF. The CDR3 region has the DNA TGTGCCAGCAGCTTACCCACCGACAGAAACACTGAAGCTTTCTTT.